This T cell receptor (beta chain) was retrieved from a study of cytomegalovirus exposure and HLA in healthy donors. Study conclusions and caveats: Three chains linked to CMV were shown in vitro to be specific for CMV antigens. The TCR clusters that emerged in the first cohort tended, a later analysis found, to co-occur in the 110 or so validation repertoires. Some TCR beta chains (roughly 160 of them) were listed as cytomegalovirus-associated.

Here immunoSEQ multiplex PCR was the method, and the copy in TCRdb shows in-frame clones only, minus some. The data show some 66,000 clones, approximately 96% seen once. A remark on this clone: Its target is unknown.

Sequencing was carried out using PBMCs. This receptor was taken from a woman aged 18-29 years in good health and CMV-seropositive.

The CDR3 sequence is CASSFLAGAQETQYF. CDR3 bases: TGTGCCAGCAGCTTTCTAGCGGGAGCCCAAGAGACCCAGTACTTC. This sequence joins TRBV7-2 and TRBJ2-5, with TRBD2 matching over 10 bases. CDR3 length: 15 amino acids. Per germline, CDR1 SGHTA and CDR2 FQGNSA. Trimming removed 3 bases from V and 1 base from J; junction bases left unmatched: 2.